The 23 T cell receptor beta chains below all came from one sample that was sequenced in a study of T cell responses to AZD1222 COVID-19 vaccine. Generated by immunoSEQ multiplex PCR, the TCRdb table keeps only in-frame clones and is missing some. The data contain some 150,000 clones, approximately 89% of them singletons. The sequences come from peripheral blood, collected 28 days after the second AZD1222 dose. The receptors derive from an adult who received the AZD1222 COVID-19 vaccine.

The J gene is TRBJ1-6, the V gene TRBV4-2, with 9 bases lining up with TRBD1. The germline V gene has CDR1 LGHNA and CDR2 YNFKEQ. V shed 3 bases and J 7 bases; nucleotides not matched to a gene: 7. CDR3 size: 16 residues. The CDR3 DNA follows: TGTGCCAGCAGCCATTCACAGGGGGCGCAAAATTCACCCCTCCACTTT. Its protein product is CASSHSQGAQNSPLHF.

This chain joins TRBV4-2 and TRBJ2-2; TRBD1 might be the D (6 bases). Germline loops: CDR1 LGHNA, CDR2 YNFKEQ. Deletions cut 4 bases from V and 5 bases from J, with 17 bases between. CDR3 length: 16 amino acids. As DNA, the CDR3 is TGTGCCAGCAGCCCCCAGTTAGGGGGAGCGACCGGGGAGCTGTTTTTT. Translation: CASSPQLGGATGELFF.

The chain recombines TRBV11-2 with TRBJ1-3; D perhaps matches TRBD1 (5 bases). Germline lookup yields CDR1 SGHAT and CDR2 FQNNGV. V dropped 0 bases and J dropped 8 bases, with 17 bases sitting between them. This CDR3 is 16 amino acids long. CDR3: CASSLEAGAGGDTIYF. The CDR3 DNA reads TGTGCCAGCAGCTTAGAGGCGGGCGCCGGGGGGGACACCATATATTTT.

The CDR3 coding sequence is TGTGCCAGCAGCTCCGCTAGCGGGAGATCTAACAATGAGCAGTTCTTC. Residues: CASSSASGRSNNEQFF. The chain carries TRBV7-3 and TRBJ2-1, with 10 bases that match TRBD2. From germline, CDR1 is SGHTA and CDR2 FQGTGA. The length of the CDR3 is 16 residues. With 4 bases clipped from V and 5 bases from J, the junction kept 8 bases outside the gene matches.

The rearrangement links TRBV7-9 to TRBJ2-5; 9 bases fit TRBD1. Trimming removed 3 bases from V and 2 bases from J; junction bases left unmatched: 4. The CDR3 is made up of 15 amino acids. Germline values: CDR1 SEHNR, CDR2 FQNEAQ (reference sequence). The CDR3 coding sequence is TGTGCCAGCAGCTTCTGGACAGGGGTACAAGAGACCCAGTACTTC. This translates into CASSFWTGVQETQYF.

The chain combines TRBV6-5 with TRBJ2-7, with 9 bases lining up with TRBD2. This CDR3 is 16 amino acids long. V was clipped by 0 bases and J by 4 bases; unmatched bases: 7. CDR1 and CDR2 from the germline V gene are MNHEY and SVGAGI. CDR3: CASSYSSSGSSYEQYF. Here the CDR3 DNA reads TGTGCCAGCAGTTACTCTAGTAGCGGGAGTTCGTACGAGCAGTACTTC.

The genes are TRBV7-6 and TRBJ2-1, with 10 nucleotides matching TRBD1. The CDR3 covers 17 residues. Germline trimming cut 5 bases from V and 5 bases from J; bases unmatched to any gene: 12. Germline CDR1 SGHVS, CDR2 FNYEAQ. The CDR3 bases are TGTGCCAGCAGCCCCGGGGACAGGGGAGAAACGAACAATGAGCAGTTCTTC. It encodes CASSPGDRGETNNEQFF.

V gene TRBV30 combines with J gene TRBJ1-2; weak D call: TRBD1 (5 bases). V was pared by 4 bases and J by 6 bases, with 15 bases between. CDR1 and CDR2 (germline): GTSNPN, SVGIG (reference sequence). The CDR3 loop spans 13 amino acids. The CDR3 protein is CAWTEGLSDGYTF. The CDR3 DNA follows: TGTGCCTGGACGGAGGGGCTTTCCGATGGCTACACCTTC.

The CDR3 is CASSVRGDQPQHF. The CDR3 DNA is TGTGCCAGCAGCGTAAGGGGAGATCAGCCCCAGCATTTT. This rearrangement joins TRBV9 to TRBJ1-5, with a possible D match to TRBD1 (5 bases). CDR1 and CDR2 from the germline V gene are SGDLS and YYNGEE. V lost 1 base and J 5 bases, leaving 7 bases between the germline ends. The CDR3 spans 13 residues.

The chain links TRBV5-1 to TRBJ1-3; 7 nucleotides line up with TRBD1. The CDR3 runs 14 residues. Per germline, CDR1 SGHRS and CDR2 YFSETQ. With V trimmed by 4 bases and J by 4 bases, 5 bases remained unmatched. The CDR3 reads CASSAGTEGNTIYF. The CDR3 DNA is TGCGCCAGCAGCGCCGGGACAGAAGGAAACACCATATATTTT.

The chain links TRBV11-1 to TRBJ2-5, with D possibly being TRBD2 (6 bases). The V gene lost 1 base and the J gene lost 0 bases, with 9 bases spanning the gap. Germline loops: CDR1 SGHAT, CDR2 FQDESV (reference sequence). There are 15 residues in the CDR3. The CDR3 protein is CASSLEGGYQETQYF. Written as DNA, the CDR3 is TGTGCCAGCAGCTTAGAAGGAGGGTACCAAGAGACCCAGTACTTC.

The J gene is TRBJ2-7, the V gene TRBV4-3; no clear D gene. Germline V gives CDR1 LGHNA, CDR2 YSLEER. Trimming took off 2 bases at V and 3 bases at J, with 17 bases between the two ends. The CDR3 totals 16 residues. CDR3 region: CASSQRLSLLYYEQYF. DNA of the CDR3: TGCGCCAGCAGCCAAAGACTGAGCCTACTTTACTACGAGCAGTACTTC.

This clone was recorded only once. The chain is built from TRBV5-3 and TRBJ1-2; 8 nucleotides line up with TRBD1. TRBV5-3 is placed among ORFs of uncertain function. CDR3 length equals 14 residues. V lost 1 base and J lost 7; bases outside the gene matches: 6. CDR3 loop: CARSLSRGRCGYTF. The DNA of the CDR3 is TGTGCCAGAAGCTTGAGCAGGGGGCGATGTGGCTACACCTTC.

CDR3: CASSLGSRGSYNSPLHF. Written as DNA, the CDR3 is TGTGCCAGCAGCTTAGGAAGTCGGGGTTCCTATAATTCACCCCTCCACTTT. V is TRBV7-2 and J is TRBJ1-6; D is unresolved. Germline CDR1 is SGHTA and CDR2 is FQGNSA. V was trimmed by 1 base and J by 1 base, leaving 11 bases between them. The CDR3 contains 17 residues.

J is TRBJ2-7 and V is TRBV7-8; D is perhaps TRBD2 (6 bases). This CDR3 is built from 14 residues. V was clipped by 4 bases and J by 0 bases, with 10 bases between them. Germline V gives CDR1 SGHVS, CDR2 FQNEAQ. Here the CDR3 DNA reads TGTGCCAGCAGCTGGAGGGACTCCTCCTACGAGCAGTACTTC. Translating it yields CASSWRDSSYEQYF.

This chain joins TRBV7-2 and TRBJ1-1; possible D gene TRBD1, 5 bases. The CDR3 sequence is 14 residues long. With 4 bases removed from V and 1 base from J, the gap between germline ends came to 10 bases. Germline assignment: CDR1 SGHTA and CDR2 FQGNSA. CDR3 nucleotide sequence: TGTGCCAGCAGCTCCTACGACAGGAACACTGAAGCTTTCTTT. Translation: CASSSYDRNTEAFF.

This clone was seen a handful of times. This rearrangement joins TRBV27 to TRBJ1-4; 8 bases agree with TRBD1. Germline CDR1 MNHEY, CDR2 SMNVEV (reference sequence). The CDR3 has 15 amino acids. The ends lost 2 bases at V and 4 bases at J; junction bases unmatched: 3. The CDR3 reads CASSLGTGFNEKLFF. The CDR3 DNA reads as TGTGCCAGCAGTTTAGGGACAGGCTTTAATGAAAAACTGTTTTTT.

The chain has TRBV24-1 and TRBJ1-1; no definite D call. The CDR3 totals 11 residues. CDR1 is KGHDR and CDR2 is SFDVKD in the germline V gene. V lost 8 bases, J lost 4 bases, and 7 bases lay in between. The CDR3 loop is CATTDGTEAFF. The CDR3 DNA reads as TGTGCCACCACAGATGGCACTGAAGCTTTCTTT.

J is TRBJ2-1 and V is TRBV10-3; 11 nucleotides agree with TRBD2. Per germline, CDR1 ENHRY and CDR2 SYGVKD. This CDR3 is 15 amino acids long. V lost 7 bases and J lost 4; bases outside the gene matches: 6. CDR3 bases: TGTGCCATCAATCCGGGACTAGCGGAGTACAATGAGCAGTTCTTC. This encodes CAINPGLAEYNEQFF.

This chain joins TRBV19 and TRBJ2-4; D not resolved. Trimming removed 3 bases at V and 0 bases at J, with 6 bases between. This CDR3 region has 14 residues. Germline loops: CDR1 LNHDA, CDR2 SQIVND (reference sequence). The CDR3 sequence is CASSMGGAKNIQYF. The CDR3 region has the DNA TGTGCCAGTAGTATGGGCGGAGCCAAAAACATTCAGTACTTC.

V gene TRBV29-1 combines with J gene TRBJ1-1; 9 bases are a match to TRBD1. Germline V lookup: CDR1 SQVTM, CDR2 ANQGSEA. The CDR3 totals 12 residues. V shed 3 bases and J 6 bases; nucleotides not matched to a gene: 2. This CDR3 is CSVEGQGSEAFF. The CDR3 DNA is TGCAGCGTTGAGGGACAGGGATCTGAAGCTTTCTTT.

The chain has TRBV14 and TRBJ1-4; D call uncertain. Trimming left V 2 bases short and J 0 bases short, with 10 bases between. The CDR3 covers 16 residues. In germline, CDR1 is SGHDN, CDR2 FVKESK. CDR3 sequence (DNA): TGTGCCAGCAGCCAACAGATAAGTTCAACTAATGAAAAACTGTTTTTT. Its translation is CASSQQISSTNEKLFF.

V gene TRBV21-1 combines with J gene TRBJ2-7; the DNA was not used to check the table's D call, TRBD1. TRBV21-1 counts as a pseudogene. This CDR3 is 15 amino acids long. CDR3 region: CASNTLQDGHYEQYF. In nucleotides, the CDR3 is TGTGCCAGCAACACCCTCCAGGACGGACACTACGAGCAGTACTTC.